Listed below are T cell receptor beta chains from one sample, sequenced in a study of cytomegalovirus exposure and HLA in healthy donors. TCRdb's table, derived via immunoSEQ multiplex PCR, lists solely in-frame clones and lacks some. This sample yields around 150,000 clones, of which around 84% are seen a single time; 2% to 2.5% belongs to the top ten. Input material: PBMCs. The receptors come from a boy aged 2-15 years in good health and CMV-seronegative. The CDR3 runs from the conserved cysteine through the conserved F or W.

v_call	cdr3_length	j_call	cdr3_aa
TRBV11-3	15	TRBJ1-5	CASSLAGHSNQPQHF
TRBV12-5	17	TRBJ2-1	CASGSLQGRGSYNEQFF
TRBV28	13	TRBJ1-2	CASRPDRVGGYTF
TRBV9	14	TRBJ2-1	CASSAPSWAGRKFF
TRBV6-1	14	TRBJ2-1	CASSEQGGYNEQFF
TRBV27	16	TRBJ1-2	CASSFRIRDRNYGYTF
TRBV4-3	14	TRBJ2-7	CASSQDTGPYEQYF
TRBV19	13	TRBJ1-5	CASTMTGNQPQHF
TRBV10-3	16	TRBJ1-5	CAISAGDPRLGQPQHF
TRBV9	16	TRBJ2-3	CASSVGPSGRTDTQYF
TRBV6-5	13	TRBJ2-7	CASSRGADYEQYF
TRBV7-2	16	TRBJ2-5	CASSPRTGGRQETQYF
TRBV5-4	13	TRBJ2-5	CASRPGGQETQYF
TRBV4-1	15	TRBJ1-2	CASSQTGRGNYGYAF
TRBV5-4	15	TRBJ1-1	CASSPDRGQGTEAFF
TRBV19	16	TRBJ2-7	CASSHPGQQGSYEQYF
TRBV18	15	TRBJ1-2	CASSPPGQGGYGYTF
TRBV5-1	16	TRBJ2-1	CASSFASGSSYNEQFF
TRBV6-5	14	TRBJ2-3	CASRPRRESDTQYF
TRBV2	13	TRBJ1-5	CASSVRGNQPQHF
TRBV5-4	13	TRBJ2-7	CASSFRGGYEQYF
TRBV28	14	TRBJ2-5	CASSQNPPRTGNYF
TRBV7-9	12	TRBJ2-7	CSSSSQYYEQYF
TRBV29-1	15	TRBJ2-7	CSVEVWGEGSYEQYF
TRBV19	14	TRBJ1-2	CASSILGGRNGYTF
TRBV6-5	14	TRBJ2-5	CASSYGGTGETQYF
TRBV10-2	16	TRBJ2-2	CASRPQDRGSTGELFF
TRBV19	14	TRBJ2-7	CASSKGLAAYEQYF